The following is a T cell receptor (beta chain) sequence with its context. This sample was included in a study of blood T cells in healthy people across ages. The CDR3 covers 16 residues. Germline V lookup: CDR1 SGHKS, CDR2 YYEKEE (reference sequence). J gave up 0 bases and V 2 bases, and 5 bases lay outside the gene matches. Using a J-beta primer mix together with a sample-barcoded 5' primer, a second PCR was run for 7 to 11 cycles. With 12 random nucleotides, a template-switch adaptor tagged each individual cDNA molecule. TCRdb fed the 5' RACE reads into MiXCR, producing one record per CDR3 protein. The table has around 1,500,000 distinct CDR3 sequences, 42% seen once.

The source material was blood. The receptor was derived from a woman aged 18-29 years in good health. The chain has TRBV5-5 and TRBJ2-1; TRBD2 matches 7 bases. DNA of the CDR3: TGTGCCAGCAGCTTTTTGGCGGGAGACTCCTACAATGAGCAGTTCTTC. This codes for CASSFLAGDSYNEQFF.